Described below is a single TCR beta chain sequence and its context. Looked up from germline, CDR1 is MNHEY and CDR2 is SVGAGI. V shed 6 bases and J 14 bases; nucleotides not matched to a gene: 9. This CDR3 is 13 amino acids long. The data originate from a study of blood T cell repertoires in COVID-19. Study-wide context: T cells, B-cell-depleted T cells, or PBMCs supplied cDNA or gDNA.

Participants spanned ages about 18 to 100 years and resided in roughly 26 US areas. Participants had their cohort set by participant-reported clinical history. What the recovered Cohort 3 donors had was two negative PCRs, clearance, or symptom resolution. The protocol was immunoSEQ multiplex PCR, while the TCRdb copy is restricted to in-frame clones and leaves out a portion. This table holds approximately 300,000 clones, 70% to 90% found once. The clonotype was recovered from a man in his thirties or forties who had recovered from COVID-19. The chain joins TRBV6-5 to TRBJ1-6, with TRBD1 matching over 8 bases. The sequenced sample consisted of PBMCs or T cells enriched from blood (not recorded which). The CDR3 sequence: CASSLTGARALHF. The CDR3 region has the DNA TGTGCCAGCAGCCTGACAGGGGCAAGAGCCCTCCACTTT.